One sample yielded the 25 T cell receptor beta chains listed below, sequenced in a study of multiple sclerosis patients with progressive multifocal leukoencephalopathy. Produced via immunoSEQ multiplex PCR; TCRdb's table is partial and in-frame only. This sample has fewer than 40,000 clones, with around nine tenths found just once. The time point here: before natalizumab initiation. Sequencing was done on a sample of PBMCs. Receptors originate from a human donor with multiple sclerosis.

The rearrangement uses TRBV13 and TRBJ1-2; 8 nucleotides agree with TRBD1. CDR1 PRHDT and CDR2 FYEKMQ come from the germline V gene (reference sequence). V shed 1 base, J shed 8 bases, and the junction held 6 bases outside the gene matches. The CDR3 covers 14 residues. The CDR3 protein is CASSLAGAGGGYTF. In DNA form, the CDR3 reads TGTGCCAGCAGCTTAGCTGGGGCAGGGGGCGGCTACACCTTC.

This clone turned up a few times. The V call is TRBV7-2, the J call TRBJ1-3, with unresolved D. V was trimmed by 5 bases and J by 1 base, leaving 9 bases between them. Looked up from germline, CDR1 is SGHTA and CDR2 is FQGNSA. The CDR3 contains 14 residues. Here the CDR3 reads CASSPTQSGNTIYF. CDR3 coding DNA: TGTGCCAGCAGCCCTACCCAGTCTGGAAACACCATATATTTT.

The chain employs TRBV13 and TRBJ1-1, with D unclear. Germline V lookup: CDR1 PRHDT, CDR2 FYEKMQ (reference sequence). V was trimmed by 0 bases and J by 8 bases, leaving 7 bases between them. The CDR3 is 12 residues long. The CDR3 DNA reads as TGTGCCAGCAGCTTAGGAAGCGGGGAAGCTTTCTTT. Amino acid sequence: CASSLGSGEAFF.

Comments on this clone: One end of the junction varies from germline; a read error may be responsible. V is TRBV28 and J is TRBJ1-2; D ambiguous. Germline-derived CDR1 and CDR2 are MDHEN and SYDVKM. The CDR3 runs to 12 residues. The CDR3 coding sequence is TGTGCCGGCAGTGGACTGATGTATGGCTACACCTTC. Translation gives CAGSGLMYGYTF.

This clone was detected only once. This sequence joins TRBV5-1 and TRBJ2-1, with D unclear. Germline lookup yields CDR1 SGHRS and CDR2 YFSETQ. This CDR3 has 12 residues. Trimming pared 4 bases from V and 9 bases from J, leaving 11 bases between. CDR3 residues: CASSLNLGEQFF. CDR3 sequence (DNA): TGCGCCAGCAGCCTAAACCTGGGTGAGCAGTTCTTC. Looking up the rest from reference TRBV5-1 and TRBJ2-1 gives the full variable domain: KAGVTQTPRYLIKTRGQQVTLSCSPISGHRSVSWYQQTPGQGLQFLFEYFSETQRNKGNFPGRFSGRQFSNSRSEMNVSTLELGDSALYLCASSLNLGEQFFGPGTRLTVL.

The chain employs TRBV11-2 and TRBJ2-5, with 7 bases aligning to TRBD2. The end of the DNA fits TRBJ2-7 better, so the J call may be wrong. Germline CDR1 reads SGHAT; CDR2 reads FQNNGV. The CDR3 runs 15 residues. The CDR3 region has the DNA TGTGCCAGCAGACACGTAGCGGGTAGGAAGGGCGAGCAGTACTTC. Translating it yields CASRHVAGRKGEQYF.

This rearrangement joins TRBV19 to TRBJ1-2; 7 nucleotides line up with TRBD1. The germline CDR1 and CDR2 sequences are LNHDA and SQIVND (reference sequence). The length of the CDR3 is 15 residues. V was clipped by 4 bases and J by 7 bases; unmatched bases: 12. The CDR3 region has the DNA TGTGCCAGTAGTACCTCAACCGGGACAGCTTCTGGCTACACCTTC. Its translation: CASSTSTGTASGYTF.

V usage is TRBV2 and J usage is TRBJ1-5; TRBD1 matches 8 bases. The V and J ends lost 8 bases and 1 base, in that order; junction bases with no gene match: 4. CDR3 length: 14 amino acids. Looked up from germline, CDR1 is SNHLY and CDR2 is FYNNEI. The CDR3: CASRDRGSNQPQHF. In nucleotides, the CDR3 is TGTGCCAGCCGAGACAGGGGAAGCAATCAGCCCCAGCATTTT.

This chain links TRBV28 with TRBJ1-2; 9 bases line up with TRBD1. Trimming at V came to 5 bases and at J to 5 bases, leaving 15 bases not matched to a gene. The CDR3 contains 17 residues. Germline CDR1 and CDR2: MDHEN and SYDVKM. CDR3 coding DNA: TGTGCCAGCAGTCTACCTTCGACAGGGGGAAAGGAGTATGGCTACACCTTC. Amino acids: CASSLPSTGGKEYGYTF.

The chain couples TRBV2 to TRBJ2-7, with 7 nucleotides matching TRBD1. V lost 7 bases, J lost 4 bases, and 13 bases stayed unmatched. The CDR3 has 15 residues. Per germline, CDR1 SNHLY and CDR2 FYNNEI. Written as DNA, the CDR3 is TGTGCCAGCAAAGGACAGGCGGTTTTTGGGTACGAGCAGTACTTC. Translated: CASKGQAVFGYEQYF.

The chain joins TRBV5-1 to TRBJ2-5, with 8 bases matching TRBD1. The assigned J gene may be wrong: the sequence end matches TRBJ2-7 better. The CDR3 totals 15 residues. Germline CDR1 and CDR2: SGHRS and YFSETQ. In DNA form, the CDR3 reads TGCGCCAGCAGCTTGGGGACAGGGCTCTCCTACGAGCAGTACTTC. This encodes CASSLGTGLSYEQYF.

The CDR3 coding sequence is TGTGCCAGCAGTTTTCAAGGGGGTCCTAATTCACCCCTCCACTTT. Translation gives CASSFQGGPNSPLHF. The V gene is TRBV28, the J gene TRBJ1-6, with D maybe TRBD1 (6 bases). The length of the CDR3 is 15 residues. V lost 3 bases, J lost 6 bases, and 12 bases lay in between. The germline CDR1 and CDR2 sequences are MDHEN and SYDVKM.

The CDR3 bases are TGTGCCAGCAGCTTAGGAGCAGGGCTGTGGTCTAATGAAAAACTGTTTTTT. Its protein is CASSLGAGLWSNEKLFF. V usage is TRBV7-9 and J usage is TRBJ1-4; weak D call: TRBD1 (5 bases). Germline V gene data show CDR1 as SEHNR and CDR2 as FQNEAQ (reference sequence). Trimming pared 1 base from V and 3 bases from J, leaving 15 bases between. The CDR3 runs to 17 residues.

This rearrangement joins TRBV7-2 to TRBJ1-4, with 8 bases fitting TRBD1. The junction had 9 bases not matched to a gene; V was cut back by 5 bases and J by 7 bases. Germline CDR1 reads SGHTA; CDR2 reads FQGNSA. This CDR3 has 15 residues. The CDR3 sequence is CASSENRGGGEKLFF. The CDR3, as DNA: TGTGCCAGCAGCGAGAACAGGGGGGGAGGTGAAAAACTGTTTTTT.

The rearrangement joins TRBV30 to TRBJ1-2; D possibly corresponds to TRBD1 (6 bases). This CDR3 has 14 residues. Trimming stripped 4 bases from V and 0 bases from J, with 12 bases between. Germline CDR1 and CDR2: GTSNPN and SVGIG (reference sequence). The CDR3 loop reads CAWTDSPANYGYTF. CDR3 DNA sequence: TGTGCCTGGACGGACAGTCCAGCTAACTATGGCTACACCTTC. Complete variable domain (other parts from reference TRBV30 and TRBJ1-2): SQTIHQWPATLVQPVGSPLSLECTVEGTSNPNLYWYRQAAGRGLQLLFYSVGIGQISSEVPQNLSASRPQDRQFILSSKKLLLSDSGFYLCAWTDSPANYGYTFGSGTRLTVV.

The chain links TRBV11-2 to TRBJ2-1; D gene uncertain. The CDR3 runs 15 residues. Trimming removed 1 base at V and 2 bases at J, with 9 bases between. Germline V CDR1 and CDR2: SGHAT, FQNNGV. Here the CDR3 reads CASSLASPTYNEQFF. The CDR3 DNA sequence: TGTGCCAGCAGCTTAGCTAGTCCCACCTACAATGAGCAGTTCTTC.

The genes are TRBV20-1 and TRBJ1-1, with D unclear. Trimming removed 5 bases from V and 4 bases from J, with 8 bases in between. Germline loops: CDR1 DFQATT, CDR2 SNEGSKA (reference sequence). The CDR3 extends over 11 amino acids. The CDR3 nucleotides read TGCAGTGCTCGTTTGGCCACTGAAGCTTTCTTT. It encodes CSARLATEAFF.

The chain links TRBV7-8 to TRBJ1-2; weak D call: TRBD1 (6 bases). This CDR3 is 16 amino acids long. The V end was cut by 5 bases, the J end by 0 bases, with 16 bases between. The germline gives CDR1 SGHVS, CDR2 FQNEAQ. The CDR3 DNA reads TGTGCCAGCAGCCTACTGACAGGCGTGACTAACTATGGCTACACCTTC. It yields the protein CASSLLTGVTNYGYTF.

This chain joins TRBV5-1 and TRBJ1-1, with D hard to call. CDR1 is SGHRS and CDR2 is YFSETQ in the germline V gene. The germline V and J ends were trimmed by 2 bases and 6 bases, with 2 bases remaining between them. The CDR3 runs to 10 residues. CDR3 DNA: TGCGCCAGCAGCTTACCTGAAGCTTTCTTT. Translating it yields CASSLPEAFF. Combining the CDR3 with reference TRBV5-1 and TRBJ1-1 gives the whole variable domain KAGVTQTPRYLIKTRGQQVTLSCSPISGHRSVSWYQQTPGQGLQFLFEYFSETQRNKGNFPGRFSGRQFSNSRSEMNVSTLELGDSALYLCASSLPEAFFGQGTRLTVV.

This clone has just a few counts. The rearrangement uses TRBV18 and TRBJ1-4, with 10 bases lining up with TRBD1. The CDR3 is made up of 15 amino acids. V lost 3 bases and J lost 8; bases outside the gene matches: 6. The germline CDR1 and CDR2 sequences are KGHSH and LQKENI. The CDR3 protein is CASSPIRDRGEKLFF. The CDR3, as DNA: TGTGCCAGCTCACCCATCCGGGACAGGGGAGAAAAACTGTTTTTT. Combining the CDR3 with reference TRBV18 and TRBJ1-4 gives the whole variable domain NAGVMQNPRHLVRRRGQEARLRCSPMKGHSHVYWYRQLPEEGLKFMVYLQKENIIDESGMPKERFSAEFPKEGPSILRIQQVVRGDSAAYFCASSPIRDRGEKLFFGSGTQLSVL.

In DNA form, the CDR3 reads TGTGCCAGCAGCGACAGGGTATACTCACCCCTCCACTTT. As protein: CASSDRVYSPLHF. The V and J genes are TRBV6-6 and TRBJ1-6; 7 nucleotides line up with TRBD1. Germline V CDR1 and CDR2: MNHNY, SVGAGI (reference sequence). Trimming at V came to 6 bases and at J to 10 bases, leaving 6 bases not matched to a gene. The CDR3 is 13 amino acids.

The CDR3 region is CASSYIPFYEQYF. The CDR3 region has the DNA TGTGCCAGCAGTTATATTCCGTTCTACGAGCAGTACTTC. This chain uses TRBV6-5 with TRBJ2-5, with no clear D. The J call may be in error: the DNA end matches TRBJ2-7 better. Germline V gene data show CDR1 as MNHEY and CDR2 as SVGAGI. The CDR3 covers 13 residues.

The genes are TRBV4-1 and TRBJ2-7, with TRBD2 matching 10 bases. Germline V gives CDR1 MGHRA, CDR2 YSYEKL. J gave up 2 bases and V 1 base, and 2 bases lay outside the gene matches. The CDR3 is 15 residues long. CDR3 sequence reads: CASSQGGTSAYEQYF. The CDR3 nucleotides are TGCGCCAGCAGCCAAGGTGGGACTAGCGCCTACGAGCAGTACTTC.

This chain joins TRBV6-5 and TRBJ2-7, with a possible D match to TRBD1 (6 bases). The CDR3 runs to 13 residues. Germline V gives CDR1 MNHEY, CDR2 SVGAGI. The V end was cut by 4 bases, the J end by 3 bases, with 10 bases between. This CDR3 reads CASSSVTGYEQYF. CDR3 in DNA: TGTGCCAGCAGTTCGGTGACAGGCTACGAGCAGTACTTC.

The genes are TRBV28 and TRBJ1-3; D possibly corresponds to TRBD1 (6 bases). The germline V gene encodes CDR1 MDHEN and CDR2 SYDVKM. V lost 4 bases to trimming and J lost 0 bases, with 13 bases between them. The CDR3 covers 16 residues. This chain's CDR3 is CASSWGRGSSGNTIYF. CDR3 sequence (DNA): TGTGCCAGCAGTTGGGGTAGGGGGAGCTCTGGAAACACCATATATTTT.